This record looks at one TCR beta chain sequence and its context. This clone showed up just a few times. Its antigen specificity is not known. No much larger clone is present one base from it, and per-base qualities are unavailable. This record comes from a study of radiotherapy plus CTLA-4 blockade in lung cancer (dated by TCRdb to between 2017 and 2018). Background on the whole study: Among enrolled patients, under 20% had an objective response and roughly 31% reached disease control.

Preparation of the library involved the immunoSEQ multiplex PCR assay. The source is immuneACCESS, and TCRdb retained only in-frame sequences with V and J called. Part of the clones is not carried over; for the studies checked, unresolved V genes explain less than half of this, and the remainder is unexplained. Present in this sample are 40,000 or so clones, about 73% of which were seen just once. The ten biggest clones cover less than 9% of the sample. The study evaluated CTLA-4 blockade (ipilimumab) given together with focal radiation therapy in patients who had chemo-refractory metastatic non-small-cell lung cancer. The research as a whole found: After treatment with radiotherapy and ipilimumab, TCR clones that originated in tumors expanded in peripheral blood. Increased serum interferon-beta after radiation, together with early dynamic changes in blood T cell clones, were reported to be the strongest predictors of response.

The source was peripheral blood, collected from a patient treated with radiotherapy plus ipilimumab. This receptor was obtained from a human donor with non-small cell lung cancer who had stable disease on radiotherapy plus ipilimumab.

The CDR3 reads CASSLRLAADNEQFF. The sequence in DNA is TGTGCCAGCAGCCTAAGACTAGCGGCAGACAATGAGCAGTTCTTC. The chain is encoded by TRBV7-2 joined to TRBJ2-1, and 9 junctional nucleotides match TRBD2. From the germline V gene, CDR1 is SGHTA and CDR2 is FQGNSA. Spanning cysteine to phenylalanine, the CDR3 consists of 15 amino acids. Only the CDR3 DNA is retained, 45 bases long and in frame from the first base. Trimming accounts for 5 bases at V and 5 bases at J, while the number of junction bases matched to no gene is 7.